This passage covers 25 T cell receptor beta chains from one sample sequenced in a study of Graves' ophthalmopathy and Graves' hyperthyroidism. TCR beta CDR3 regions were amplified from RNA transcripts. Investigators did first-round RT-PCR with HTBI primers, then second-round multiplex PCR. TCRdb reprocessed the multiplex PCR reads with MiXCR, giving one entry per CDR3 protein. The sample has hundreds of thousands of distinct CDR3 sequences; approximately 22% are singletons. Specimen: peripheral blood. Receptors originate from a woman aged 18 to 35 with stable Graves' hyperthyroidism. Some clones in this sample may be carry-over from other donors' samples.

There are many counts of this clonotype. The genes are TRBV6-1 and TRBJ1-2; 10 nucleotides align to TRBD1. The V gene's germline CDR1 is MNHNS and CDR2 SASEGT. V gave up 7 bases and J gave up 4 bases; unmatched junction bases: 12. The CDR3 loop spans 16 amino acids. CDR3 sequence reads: CASKETGGRGVYGYTF. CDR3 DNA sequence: TGTGCCAGCAAAGAGACAGGGGGCCGGGGTGTCTATGGCTACACCTTC.

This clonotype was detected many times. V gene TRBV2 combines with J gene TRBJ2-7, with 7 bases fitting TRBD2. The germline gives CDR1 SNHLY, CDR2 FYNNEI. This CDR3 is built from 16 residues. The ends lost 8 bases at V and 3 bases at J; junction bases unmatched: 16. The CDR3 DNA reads TGTGCCAGCCATGAGGGAGGGCAGGGCAACCGCTACGAGCAGTACTTC. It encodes CASHEGGQGNRYEQYF.

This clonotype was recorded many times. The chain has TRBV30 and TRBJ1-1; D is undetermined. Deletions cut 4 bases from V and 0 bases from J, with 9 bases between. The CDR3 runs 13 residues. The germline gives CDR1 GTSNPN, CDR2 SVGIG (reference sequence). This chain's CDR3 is CAWTRPMNTEAFF. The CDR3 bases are TGTGCCTGGACCAGGCCCATGAACACTGAAGCTTTCTTT.

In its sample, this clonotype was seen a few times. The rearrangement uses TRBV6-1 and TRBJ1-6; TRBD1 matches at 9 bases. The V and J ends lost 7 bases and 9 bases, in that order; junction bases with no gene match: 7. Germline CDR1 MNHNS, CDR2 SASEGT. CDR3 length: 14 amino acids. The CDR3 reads CASNVGQGGSPLHF. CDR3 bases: TGTGCCAGCAACGTGGGACAGGGTGGTTCACCCCTCCACTTT.

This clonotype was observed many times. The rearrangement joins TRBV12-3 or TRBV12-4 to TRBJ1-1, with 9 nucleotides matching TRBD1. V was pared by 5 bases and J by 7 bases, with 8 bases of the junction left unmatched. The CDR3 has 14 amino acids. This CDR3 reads CASSLEGTGIEAFF. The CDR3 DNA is TGTGCCAGCAGTCTAGAGGGGACAGGGATTGAAGCTTTCTTT.

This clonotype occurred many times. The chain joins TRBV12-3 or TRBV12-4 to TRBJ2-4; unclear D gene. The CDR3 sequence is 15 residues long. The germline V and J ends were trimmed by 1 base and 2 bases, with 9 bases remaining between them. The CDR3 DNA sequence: TGTGCCAGCAGTTTAGTTTGGGGATCCAAAAACATTCAGTACTTC. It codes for CASSLVWGSKNIQYF.

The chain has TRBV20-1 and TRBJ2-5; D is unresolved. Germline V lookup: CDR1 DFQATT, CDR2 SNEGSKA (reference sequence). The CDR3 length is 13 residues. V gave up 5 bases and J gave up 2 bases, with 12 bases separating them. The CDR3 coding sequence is TGCAGTGCTGTCTCGGCCGGGCAAGAGACCCAGTACTTC. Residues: CSAVSAGQETQYF.

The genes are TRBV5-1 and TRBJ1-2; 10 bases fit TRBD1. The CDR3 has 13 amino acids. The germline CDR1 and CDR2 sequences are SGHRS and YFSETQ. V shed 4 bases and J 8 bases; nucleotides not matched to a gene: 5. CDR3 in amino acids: CASSPDRGQGYTF. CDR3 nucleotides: TGCGCCAGCAGCCCCGACAGGGGGCAAGGCTACACCTTC.

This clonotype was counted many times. The CDR3 sequence: CSALTGGNQPQHF. CDR3 in DNA: TGCAGTGCTCTTACAGGGGGCAATCAGCCCCAGCATTTT. The V and J genes are TRBV20-1 and TRBJ1-5; 7 bases fit TRBD1. Germline CDR1 reads DFQATT; CDR2 reads SNEGSKA (reference sequence). Trimming at V came to 5 bases and at J to 2 bases, leaving 3 bases not matched to a gene. CDR3 length: 13 amino acids.

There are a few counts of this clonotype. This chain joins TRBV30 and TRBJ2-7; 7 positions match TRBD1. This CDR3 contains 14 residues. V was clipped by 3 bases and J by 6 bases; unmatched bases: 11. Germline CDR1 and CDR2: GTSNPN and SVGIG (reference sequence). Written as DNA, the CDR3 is TGTGCCTGGAGGTCGACAGGGACAATCGGCGAGCAGTACTTC. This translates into CAWRSTGTIGEQYF. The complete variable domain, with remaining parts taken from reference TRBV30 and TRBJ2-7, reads SQTIHQWPATLVQPVGSPLSLECTVEGTSNPNLYWYRQAAGRGLQLLFYSVGIGQISSEVPQNLSASRPQDRQFILSSKKLLLSDSGFYLCAWRSTGTIGEQYFGPGTRLTVT.

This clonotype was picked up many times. The CDR3 DNA reads TGTGCCAGTAGGGACAGGGGGCAGGTGGGCACTGAAGCTTTCTTT. Protein: CASRDRGQVGTEAFF. V and J are TRBV19 and TRBJ1-1, with TRBD1 matching over 11 bases. The J segment lost 4 bases and the V segment lost 6 bases, leaving 7 bases of the junction unmatched. From germline, CDR1 is LNHDA and CDR2 SQIVND (reference sequence). The CDR3 runs 15 residues.

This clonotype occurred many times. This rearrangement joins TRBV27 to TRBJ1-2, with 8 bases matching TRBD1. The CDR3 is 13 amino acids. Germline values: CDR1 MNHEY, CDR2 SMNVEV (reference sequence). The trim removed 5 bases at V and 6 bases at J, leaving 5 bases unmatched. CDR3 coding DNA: TGTGCCAGCAGTCGGACAGGGTTCGATGGCTACACCTTC. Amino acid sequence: CASSRTGFDGYTF.

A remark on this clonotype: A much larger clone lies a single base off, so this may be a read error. The CDR3 sequence: CASSFGATTGYFSAFF. The CDR3 DNA follows: TGTGCCAGCAGCTTCGGCGCGACGACAGGGTACTTCTCGGCTTTCTTT. The V and J genes are TRBV11-2 and TRBJ1-1; TRBD1 aligns across 7 bases. CDR1 is SGHAT and CDR2 is FQNNGV in the germline V gene. V lost 3 bases to trimming and J lost 11 bases; unmatched junction nucleotides: 18. The CDR3 contains 16 residues.

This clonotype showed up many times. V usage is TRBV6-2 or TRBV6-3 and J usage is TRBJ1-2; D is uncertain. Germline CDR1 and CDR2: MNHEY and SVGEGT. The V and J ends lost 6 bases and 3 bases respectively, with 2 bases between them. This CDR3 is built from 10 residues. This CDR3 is CASSDYGYTF. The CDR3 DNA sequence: TGTGCCAGCAGCGACTATGGCTACACCTTC.

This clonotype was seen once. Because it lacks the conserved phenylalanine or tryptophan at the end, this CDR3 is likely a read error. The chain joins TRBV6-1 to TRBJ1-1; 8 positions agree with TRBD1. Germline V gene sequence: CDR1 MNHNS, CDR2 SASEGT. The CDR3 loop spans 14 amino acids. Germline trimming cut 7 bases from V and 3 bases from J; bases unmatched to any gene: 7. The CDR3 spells CASNDRGMDTEAFV. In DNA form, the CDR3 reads TGTGCCAGCAACGACAGGGGCATGGACACTGAAGCTTTCGTT.

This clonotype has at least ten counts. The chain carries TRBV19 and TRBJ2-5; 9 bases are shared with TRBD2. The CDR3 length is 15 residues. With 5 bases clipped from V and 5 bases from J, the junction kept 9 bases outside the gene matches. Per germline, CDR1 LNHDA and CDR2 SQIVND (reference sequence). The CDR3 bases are TGTGCCAGTAGTCAGCGGGGGGTGGACACGGAGACCCAGTACTTC. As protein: CASSQRGVDTETQYF.

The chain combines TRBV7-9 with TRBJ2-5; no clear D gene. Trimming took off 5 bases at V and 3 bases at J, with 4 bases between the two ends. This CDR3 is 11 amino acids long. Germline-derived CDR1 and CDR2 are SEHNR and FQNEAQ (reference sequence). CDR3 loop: CASSTKETQYF. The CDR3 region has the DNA TGTGCCAGCAGCACTAAAGAGACCCAGTACTTC.

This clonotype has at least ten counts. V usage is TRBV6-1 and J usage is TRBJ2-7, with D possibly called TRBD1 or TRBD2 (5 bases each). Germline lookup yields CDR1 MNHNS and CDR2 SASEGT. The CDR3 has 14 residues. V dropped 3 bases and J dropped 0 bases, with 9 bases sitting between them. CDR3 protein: CASSDGGFSYEQYF. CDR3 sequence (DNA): TGTGCCAGCAGTGATGGGGGTTTCTCCTACGAGCAGTACTTC.

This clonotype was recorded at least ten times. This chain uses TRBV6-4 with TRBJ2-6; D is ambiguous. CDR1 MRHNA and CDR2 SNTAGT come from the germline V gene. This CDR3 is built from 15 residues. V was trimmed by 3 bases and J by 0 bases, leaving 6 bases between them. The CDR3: CASSERHSGANVLTF. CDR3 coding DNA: TGTGCCAGCAGTGAAAGACACTCTGGGGCCAACGTCCTGACTTTC.

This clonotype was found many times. CDR3 loop: CASSLYGGYQETQYF. The CDR3 coding sequence is TGTGCCAGCAGCTTGTACGGGGGGTACCAAGAGACCCAGTACTTC. This rearrangement joins TRBV7-6 to TRBJ2-5; 7 bases map to TRBD2. This CDR3 has 15 amino acids. The J segment lost 0 bases and the V segment lost 3 bases, leaving 4 bases of the junction unmatched. Germline assignment: CDR1 SGHVS and CDR2 FNYEAQ. Full variable domain (outside the CDR3, taken from reference TRBV7-6 and TRBJ2-5): GAGVSQSPRYKVTKRGQDVALRCDPISGHVSLYWYRQALGQGPEFLTYFNYEAQQDKSGLPNDRFSAERPEGSISTLTIQRTEQRDSAMYRCASSLYGGYQETQYFGPGTRLLVL.

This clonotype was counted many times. In nucleotides, the CDR3 is TGCAGCGTTGTCGGGGGTGACACTGAAGCTTTCTTT. It is translated as CSVVGGDTEAFF. The chain recombines TRBV29-1 with TRBJ1-1; TRBD1 is a possible D gene (5 bases). V dropped 4 bases and J dropped 3 bases, with 9 bases sitting between them. CDR3 length: 12 amino acids. Germline CDR1 SQVTM, CDR2 ANQGSEA.

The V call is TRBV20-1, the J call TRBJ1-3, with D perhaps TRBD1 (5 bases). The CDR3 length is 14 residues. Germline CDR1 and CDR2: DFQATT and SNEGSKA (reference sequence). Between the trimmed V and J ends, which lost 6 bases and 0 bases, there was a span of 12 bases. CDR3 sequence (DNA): TGCAGTGCAGCAGACAGACGCTCTGGAAACACCATATATTTT. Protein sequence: CSAADRRSGNTIYF.

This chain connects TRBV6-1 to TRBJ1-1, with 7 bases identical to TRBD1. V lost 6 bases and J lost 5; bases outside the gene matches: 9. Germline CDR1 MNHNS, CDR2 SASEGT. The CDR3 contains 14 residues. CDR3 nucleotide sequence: TGTGCCAGCAGGAGACAGGGCCTCGTAACTGAAGCTTTCTTT. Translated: CASRRQGLVTEAFF.

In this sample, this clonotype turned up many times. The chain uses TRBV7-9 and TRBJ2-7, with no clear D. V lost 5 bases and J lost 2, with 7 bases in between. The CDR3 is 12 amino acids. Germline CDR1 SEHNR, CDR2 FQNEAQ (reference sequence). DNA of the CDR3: TGTGCCAGCAGCATAGGGACCTACGAGCAGTACTTC. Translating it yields CASSIGTYEQYF.

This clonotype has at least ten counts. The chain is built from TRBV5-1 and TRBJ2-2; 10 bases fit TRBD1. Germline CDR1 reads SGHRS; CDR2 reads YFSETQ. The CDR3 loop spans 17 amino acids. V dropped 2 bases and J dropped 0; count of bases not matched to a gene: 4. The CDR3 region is CASSFSGQGANTGELFF. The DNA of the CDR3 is TGCGCCAGCAGCTTTAGTGGACAGGGGGCGAACACCGGGGAGCTGTTTTTT.